A selection of T cell receptor beta chains follows, all from one sample in a study of cytomegalovirus exposure and HLA in healthy donors. Sequencing used immunoSEQ multiplex PCR; TCRdb keeps in-frame clones, though not all of them. This specimen shows about 110,000 clones; the ten leading clones hold roughly 3.7%. Input material: PBMCs. Every receptor here comes from a young man in good health and CMV-seronegative. CDR3s include the opening cysteine and the closing phenylalanine or tryptophan. D genes are given only for firm matches. Size is omitted from some rows. Given values are once, few, many or a class for expanded clones.

D	size	V	J	CDR3	DNA
NA	medium-sized	TRBV10-3	TRBJ1-5	CAIKSSGSNNQPQHF	TGTGCCATCAAATCTTCGGGAAGCAACAATCAGCCCCAGCATTTT
NA	NA	TRBV18	TRBJ2-5	CASSRAQETQYF	TGTGCCAGCTCACGGGCCCAAGAGACCCAGTACTTC
TRBD2	NA	TRBV7-9	TRBJ2-5	CASSVGLAGGQETQYF	TGTGCCAGCAGCGTAGGACTAGCGGGGGGGCAAGAGACCCAGTACTTC
NA	NA	TRBV7-3	TRBJ1-2	CASSHLEGTGYTF	TGTGCCAGCAGCCACCTAGAGGGTACTGGCTACACCTTC
TRBD1	NA	TRBV5-4	TRBJ2-7	CASSFWDRVNEQYF	TGTGCCAGCAGCTTTTGGGACAGGGTAAACGAGCAGTACTTC
TRBD1	NA	TRBV15	TRBJ2-7	CATSRENRGYEQYF	TGTGCCACCAGCAGAGAAAACAGGGGCTACGAGCAGTACTTC
TRBD1	NA	TRBV2	TRBJ2-3	CASSPGQDLTDTQYF	TGTGCCAGCAGTCCGGGACAGGACCTCACAGATACGCAGTATTTT
NA	NA	TRBV10-3	TRBJ2-1	CAISESPAGEQFF	TGTGCCATCAGTGAGTCCCCGGCAGGTGAGCAGTTCTTC
NA	NA	TRBV28	TRBJ2-5	CASSLVRGAGETQYF	TGTGCCAGCAGTTTAGTCCGGGGGGCAGGAGAGACCCAGTACTTC
NA	NA	TRBV19	TRBJ2-3	CASSIVDTTDTQYF	TGTGCCAGTAGTATAGTGGACACGACAGATACGCAGTATTTT
NA	NA	TRBV28	TRBJ2-3	CASSLSGADTQYF	TGTGCCAGCAGTTTATCAGGGGCAGATACGCAGTATTTT